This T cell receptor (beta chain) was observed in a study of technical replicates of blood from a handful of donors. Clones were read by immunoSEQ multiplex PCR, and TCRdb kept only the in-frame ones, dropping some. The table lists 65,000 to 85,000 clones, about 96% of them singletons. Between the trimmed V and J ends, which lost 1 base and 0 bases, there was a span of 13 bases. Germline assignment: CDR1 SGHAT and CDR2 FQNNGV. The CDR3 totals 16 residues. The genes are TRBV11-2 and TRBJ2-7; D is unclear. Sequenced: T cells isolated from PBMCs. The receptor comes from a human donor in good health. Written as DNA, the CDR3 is TGTGCCAGCAGCTTAGCTTCAGACTGGAGCTCCTACGAGCAGTACTTC. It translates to CASSLASDWSSYEQYF. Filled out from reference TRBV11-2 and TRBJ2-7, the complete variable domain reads EAGVAQSPRYKIIEKRQSVAFWCNPISGHATLYWYQQILGQGPKLLIQFQNNGVVDDSQLPKDRFSAERLKGVDSTLKIQPAKLEDSAVYLCASSLASDWSSYEQYFGPGTRLTVT.